Below, 12 T cell receptor beta chains from the same sample are listed, as sequenced in a study of blood T cell repertoires in COVID-19. Clones were sequenced by immunoSEQ multiplex PCR, and TCRdb holds only the in-frame ones, with some missing. The table shows 93,000 or so clones, with about 88% occurring only once. What was sequenced was peripheral blood. These receptors all stem from a human donor in a cohort sampled during active COVID-19.

This chain links TRBV28 with TRBJ2-2, with TRBD2 as a possible D gene (6 bases). Deletions cut 8 bases from V and 3 bases from J, with 13 bases between. The CDR3 length is 14 residues. In germline, CDR1 is MDHEN, CDR2 SYDVKM. CDR3 residues: CASWGDGYTGELFF. The CDR3 DNA follows: TGTGCCAGCTGGGGGGACGGGTACACCGGGGAGCTGTTTTTT.

The chain recombines TRBV23-1 with TRBJ2-6, with D possibly being TRBD1 (6 bases). TRBV23-1 is an ORF, and what it does is uncertain. The CDR3 covers 18 residues. V lost 6 bases and J lost 0, with 18 bases in between. The CDR3 DNA is TGCGCCAGCAGCTCCACAGGGTGCGTTTTCTCTGGGGCCAACGTCCTGACTTTC. This sequence encodes CASSSTGCVFSGANVLTF.

This chain links TRBV18 with TRBJ2-7, with 7 bases matching TRBD1. V shed 2 bases and J 6 bases; nucleotides not matched to a gene: 13. There are 16 residues in the CDR3. The germline V gene encodes CDR1 KGHSH and CDR2 LQKENI. The CDR3 region is CASSPSATGITFEQYF. CDR3 nucleotides: TGTGCCAGCTCACCATCAGCGACAGGGATTACTTTCGAGCAGTACTTC. The full variable domain, completed using reference TRBV18 and TRBJ2-7, is NAGVMQNPRHLVRRRGQEARLRCSPMKGHSHVYWYRQLPEEGLKFMVYLQKENIIDESGMPKERFSAEFPKEGPSILRIQQVVRGDSAAYFCASSPSATGITFEQYFGPGTRLTVT.

The genes are TRBV9 and TRBJ2-1; D perhaps matches TRBD1 (7 bases). Trimming cost V 6 bases and J 4 bases, with 14 bases left between them. The CDR3 length is 14 residues. The germline CDR1 and CDR2 sequences are SGDLS and YYNGEE. The chain's CDR3 is CASTAEGAYNEQFF. The DNA of the CDR3 is TGTGCCAGCACCGCGGAGGGGGCGTACAATGAGCAGTTCTTC.

The chain recombines TRBV4-1 with TRBJ2-5; TRBD2 agrees at 12 bases. The V and J ends lost 4 bases and 5 bases, in that order; junction bases with no gene match: 8. This CDR3 region has 16 residues. CDR1 is MGHRA, CDR2 YSYEKL, per germline. The CDR3 protein is CASSPQLAGGGETQYF. CDR3 DNA sequence: TGCGCCAGCAGCCCGCAACTAGCGGGGGGCGGGGAGACCCAGTACTTC.

The V and J genes are TRBV5-4 and TRBJ1-2, with 7 bases aligning to TRBD1. Germline CDR1 and CDR2: SGHNT and YYREEE (reference sequence). The V segment lost 4 bases and the J segment 7 bases; nucleotides outside the gene matches: 10. The CDR3 is 14 residues long. CDR3 amino acids: CASSLGGGMAGYTF. As DNA, the CDR3 is TGTGCCAGCAGCCTAGGGGGCGGGATGGCTGGCTACACCTTC.

J is TRBJ2-1 and V is TRBV14; 8 bases agree with TRBD2. In germline, CDR1 is SGHDN, CDR2 FVKESK. This CDR3 is 12 amino acids long. The J segment lost 8 bases and the V segment lost 5 bases, leaving 2 bases of the junction unmatched. The CDR3 is CASSGLAHEQFF. In nucleotides, the CDR3 is TGTGCCAGCAGCGGACTAGCCCATGAGCAGTTCTTC.

The V and J genes are TRBV7-2 and TRBJ2-7; TRBD1 might be the D (6 bases). The CDR3 length is 13 residues. CDR1 is SGHTA, CDR2 FQGNSA, per germline. The ends were cut back, 6 bases at V and 0 bases at J, with 9 bases in the middle. The CDR3 loop reads CASSRTASYEQYF. In nucleotides, the CDR3 is TGTGCCAGCAGTAGGACAGCCTCCTACGAGCAGTACTTC. The whole variable domain, filled in from reference TRBV7-2 and TRBJ2-7, reads GAGVSQSPSNKVTEKGKDVELRCDPISGHTALYWYRQSLGQGLEFLIYFQGNSAPDKSGLPSDRFSAERTGGSVSTLTIQRTQQEDSAVYLCASSRTASYEQYFGPGTRLTVT.

The rearrangement uses TRBV25-1 and TRBJ2-2; the D gene is possibly TRBD1 (5 bases). Germline V gene sequence: CDR1 MGHDK, CDR2 SYGVNS. The length of the CDR3 is 17 residues. The V and J ends lost 4 bases and 1 base respectively, with 16 bases between them. The DNA for the CDR3 is TGTGCCAGCAGTGGCCGCAAGGGCAGGGAGAACACCGGGGAGCTGTTTTTT. Amino acids: CASSGRKGRENTGELFF.

The genes are TRBV10-3 and TRBJ2-1; the match to TRBD2 covers 10 bases. The CDR3 runs to 15 residues. Germline lookup yields CDR1 ENHRY and CDR2 SYGVKD. The trim removed 4 bases at V and 5 bases at J, leaving 5 bases unmatched. CDR3 in amino acids: CAISVLAGVNNEQFF. The CDR3 DNA is TGTGCCATCAGTGTCCTAGCGGGAGTAAACAATGAGCAGTTCTTC.

This rearrangement joins TRBV7-2 to TRBJ2-3; a weak D match, TRBD2 (6 bases). V lost 1 base, J lost 2 bases, and 13 bases lay in between. Germline CDR1 SGHTA, CDR2 FQGNSA. The CDR3 is made up of 16 amino acids. CDR3 DNA: TGTGCCAGCAGCTTAGTACTCGGGGGATTCACAGATACGCAGTATTTT. As protein: CASSLVLGGFTDTQYF. Together with reference TRBV7-2 and TRBJ2-3, the CDR3 gives the full variable domain: GAGVSQSPSNKVTEKGKDVELRCDPISGHTALYWYRQSLGQGLEFLIYFQGNSAPDKSGLPSDRFSAERTGGSVSTLTIQRTQQEDSAVYLCASSLVLGGFTDTQYFGPGTRLTVL.

This clone has just one count. The chain has TRBV11-2 and TRBJ1-5, with TRBD1 matching over 10 bases. The CDR3 contains 17 residues. Germline V gene data show CDR1 as SGHAT and CDR2 as FQNNGV. Unmatched junction bases numbered 7, after V lost 5 bases and J lost 0 bases. The CDR3 loop reads CASSEDRGQNSNQPQHF. In DNA form, the CDR3 reads TGTGCCAGCAGCGAAGACAGGGGGCAGAATAGCAATCAGCCCCAGCATTTT.